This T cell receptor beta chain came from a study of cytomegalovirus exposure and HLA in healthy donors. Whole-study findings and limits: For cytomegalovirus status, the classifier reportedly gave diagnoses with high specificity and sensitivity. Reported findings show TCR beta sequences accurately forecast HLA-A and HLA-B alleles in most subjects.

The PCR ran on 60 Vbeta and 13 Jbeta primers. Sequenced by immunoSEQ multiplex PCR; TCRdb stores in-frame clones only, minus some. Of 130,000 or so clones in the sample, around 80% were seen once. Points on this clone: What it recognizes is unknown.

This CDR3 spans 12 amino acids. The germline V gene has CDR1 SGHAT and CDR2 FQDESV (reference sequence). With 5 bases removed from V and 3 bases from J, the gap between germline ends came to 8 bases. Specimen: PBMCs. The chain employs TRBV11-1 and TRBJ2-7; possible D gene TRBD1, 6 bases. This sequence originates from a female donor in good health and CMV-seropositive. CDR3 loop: CASSQGSYEQYF. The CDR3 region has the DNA TGTGCCAGCAGCCAGGGGAGCTACGAGCAGTACTTC.